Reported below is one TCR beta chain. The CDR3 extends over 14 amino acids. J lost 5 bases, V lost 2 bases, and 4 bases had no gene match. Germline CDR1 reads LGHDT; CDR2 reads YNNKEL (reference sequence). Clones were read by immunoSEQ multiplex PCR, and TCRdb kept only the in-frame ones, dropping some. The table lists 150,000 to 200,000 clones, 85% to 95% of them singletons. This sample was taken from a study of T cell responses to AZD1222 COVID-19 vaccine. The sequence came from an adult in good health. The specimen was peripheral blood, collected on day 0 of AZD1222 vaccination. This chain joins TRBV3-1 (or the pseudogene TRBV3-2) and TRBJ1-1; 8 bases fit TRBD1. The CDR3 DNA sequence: TGTGCCAGCAGCCAAAGACAGGGGTGGACTGAAGCTTTCTTT. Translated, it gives CASSQRQGWTEAFF.